One sample yielded the 11 T cell receptor beta chains listed below, sequenced in a study of T cells in Graves' hyperthyroidism and ophthalmopathy. Amplified regions were TCR beta CDR3 sequences from RNA transcripts. With the HTBI primer set, the TCR CDR3 went through a first round of RT-PCR. TCRdb re-called the multiplex PCR reads through MiXCR, storing one row per CDR3 protein. The table shows about 380,000 distinct CDR3 sequences, with approximately 17% occurring only once. The sample consisted of blood. These receptors originate from a man younger than 35 with Graves' ophthalmopathy.

This clonotype has ten or more counts. V is TRBV28 and J is TRBJ1-6; D remains ambiguous. This CDR3 is built from 12 residues. Germline loops: CDR1 MDHEN, CDR2 SYDVKM. Trimming stripped 7 bases from V and 8 bases from J, with 9 bases between. CDR3 nucleotide sequence: TGTGCCAGCAACAATCTGGATTCACCCCTCCACTTT. Its protein is CASNNLDSPLHF.

This clonotype showed up many times. This rearrangement joins TRBV5-1 to TRBJ2-3, with 10 positions matching TRBD2. The germline V gene has CDR1 SGHRS and CDR2 YFSETQ. There are 16 residues in the CDR3. V shed 6 bases and J 4 bases; nucleotides not matched to a gene: 11. The CDR3 region is CASNPGLAGASDTQYF. DNA for the CDR3: TGCGCCAGCAACCCTGGGCTAGCGGGGGCTTCAGATACGCAGTATTTT.

This clonotype came up many times. The germline gene is not matched at one end of the junction; a read error may be the cause. This chain joins TRBV7-2 and TRBJ2-7; tentatively, D is TRBD2 (6 bases). The germline V gene has CDR1 SGHTA and CDR2 FQGNSA. The CDR3 covers 13 residues. The CDR3 bases are TGTGCCAGCAGCCTAGCGCGACACTACGAGCAGTACTTC. Its protein is CASSLARHYEQYF.

In its sample, this clonotype was seen many times. V gene TRBV7-2 combines with J gene TRBJ2-7; D possibly uses TRBD1 or TRBD2 (5 bases each). The germline V and J ends were trimmed by 1 base and 4 bases, with 11 bases remaining between them. CDR3 size: 14 residues. Looked up from germline, CDR1 is SGHTA and CDR2 is FQGNSA. CDR3: CASSLGGKPYEQYF. CDR3 in DNA: TGTGCCAGCAGCTTAGGGGGGAAACCTTACGAGCAGTACTTC. Supplemented by reference TRBV7-2 and TRBJ2-7, the full variable domain reads GAGVSQSPSNKVTEKGKDVELRCDPISGHTALYWYRQSLGQGLEFLIYFQGNSAPDKSGLPSDRFSAERTGGSVSTLTIQRTQQEDSAVYLCASSLGGKPYEQYFGPGTRLTVT.

In this sample, this clonotype turned up a few times. V usage is TRBV20-1 and J usage is TRBJ1-5; 8 bases agree with TRBD1. The CDR3 is 16 residues long. CDR1 and CDR2 (germline): DFQATT, SNEGSKA (reference sequence). The V and J ends lost 6 bases and 1 base, in that order; junction bases with no gene match: 11. CDR3 sequence reads: CSARRTGLLSNQPQHF. CDR3 in DNA: TGCAGTGCCCGCCGGACAGGGCTTTTGAGCAATCAGCCCCAGCATTTT.

This clonotype was picked up many times. The chain couples TRBV13 to TRBJ1-3; no reliable D call. The V end was cut by 0 bases, the J end by 3 bases, with 6 bases between. CDR3 length: 14 residues. Germline assignment: CDR1 PRHDT and CDR2 FYEKMQ (reference sequence). The chain's CDR3 is CASSLGVGGNTIYF. The CDR3 DNA follows: TGTGCCAGCAGCTTAGGAGTCGGTGGAAACACCATATATTTT.

About this clonotype itself: One base away lies a much larger clone, so this may be a sequencing read error. CDR3 DNA: TGTGCCAGCAGTCTTACCGGGACAGTTGCCGGCCACACCTTC. Translation gives CASSLTGTVAGHTF. The gene calls are TRBV12-3 or TRBV12-4 and TRBJ1-2; 7 nucleotides align to TRBD1. CDR3 length: 14 amino acids. V gave up 5 bases and J gave up 12 bases; unmatched junction bases: 15.

This sequence joins TRBV9 and TRBJ2-1; 7 bases are shared with TRBD2. Trimming cost V 0 bases and J 8 bases; bases outside gene matches: 8. Germline assignment: CDR1 SGDLS and CDR2 YYNGEE. This CDR3 has 15 amino acids. CDR3 residues: CASSVEVGGGDEQFF. CDR3 in DNA: TGTGCCAGCAGCGTAGAGGTGGGGGGGGGGGATGAGCAGTTCTTC.

The J gene is TRBJ2-5, the V gene TRBV29-1; TRBD2 might be the D (6 bases). The length of the CDR3 is 12 residues. The V and J ends lost 7 bases and 5 bases respectively, with 14 bases between them. Per the germline V gene, CDR1 is SQVTM and CDR2 is ANQGSEA. CDR3 sequence reads: CSDPVAGETQYF. CDR3 coding DNA: TGCAGCGACCCCGTTGCGGGGGAGACCCAGTACTTC.

The rearrangement joins TRBV2 to TRBJ2-5, with 8 bases identical to TRBD1. The CDR3 runs to 17 residues. From germline, CDR1 is SNHLY and CDR2 FYNNEI. V shed 5 bases and J 3 bases; nucleotides not matched to a gene: 14. In DNA, the CDR3 is TGTGCCAGCAGTACAGGACAGGGTTGGGGCGGGGAAGAGACCCAGTACTTC. This gives the protein CASSTGQGWGGEETQYF.

This clonotype was seen many times. The chain uses TRBV2 and TRBJ2-5, with a weak D call TRBD1 (5 bases). The CDR3 consists of 14 residues. The V and J ends lost 6 bases and 5 bases respectively, with 16 bases between them. The germline V gene has CDR1 SNHLY and CDR2 FYNNEI. CDR3 protein: CASSPQTVGETQYF. DNA of the CDR3: TGTGCCAGCAGCCCGCAGACAGTCGGGGAGACCCAGTACTTC.